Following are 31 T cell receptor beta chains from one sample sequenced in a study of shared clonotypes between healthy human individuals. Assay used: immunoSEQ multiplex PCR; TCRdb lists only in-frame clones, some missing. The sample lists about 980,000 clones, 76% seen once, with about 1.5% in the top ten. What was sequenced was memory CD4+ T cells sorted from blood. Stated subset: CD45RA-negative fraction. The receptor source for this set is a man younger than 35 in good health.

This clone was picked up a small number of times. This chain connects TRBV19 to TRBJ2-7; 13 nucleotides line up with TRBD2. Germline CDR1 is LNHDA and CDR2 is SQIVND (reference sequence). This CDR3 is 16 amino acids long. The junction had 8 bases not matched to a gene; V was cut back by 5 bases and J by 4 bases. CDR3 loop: CASSAGTSGNRYEQYF. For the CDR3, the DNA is TGTGCCAGTAGTGCGGGGACTAGCGGGAACCGTTACGAGCAGTACTTC.

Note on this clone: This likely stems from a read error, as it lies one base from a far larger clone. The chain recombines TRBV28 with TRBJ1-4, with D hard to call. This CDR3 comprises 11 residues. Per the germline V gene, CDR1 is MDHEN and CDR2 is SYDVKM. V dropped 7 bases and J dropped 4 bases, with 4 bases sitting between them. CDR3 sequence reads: CASKGNEKLFF. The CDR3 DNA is TGTGCCAGCAAGGGTAATGAAAAACTGTTTTTT.

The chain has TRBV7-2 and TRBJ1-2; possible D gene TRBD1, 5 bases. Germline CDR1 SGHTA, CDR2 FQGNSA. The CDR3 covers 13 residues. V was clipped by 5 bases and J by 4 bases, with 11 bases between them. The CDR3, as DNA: TGTGCCAGCAGCGTACGGGACGGCTATGGCTACACCTTC. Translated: CASSVRDGYGYTF. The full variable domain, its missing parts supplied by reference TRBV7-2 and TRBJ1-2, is GAGVSQSPSNKVTEKGKDVELRCDPISGHTALYWYRQSLGQGLEFLIYFQGNSAPDKSGLPSDRFSAERTGGSVSTLTIQRTQQEDSAVYLCASSVRDGYGYTFGSGTRLTVV.

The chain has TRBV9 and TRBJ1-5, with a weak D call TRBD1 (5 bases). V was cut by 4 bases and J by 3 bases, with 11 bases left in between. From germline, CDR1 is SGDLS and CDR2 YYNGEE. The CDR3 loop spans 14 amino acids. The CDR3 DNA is TGTGCCAGCAGCCCGGGGGGGTTCAATCAGCCCCAGCATTTT. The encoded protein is CASSPGGFNQPQHF.

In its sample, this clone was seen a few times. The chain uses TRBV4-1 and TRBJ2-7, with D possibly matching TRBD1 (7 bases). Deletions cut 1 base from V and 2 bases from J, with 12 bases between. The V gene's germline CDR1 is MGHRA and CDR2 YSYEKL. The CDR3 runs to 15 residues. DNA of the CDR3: TGCGCCAGCAGCCAAGGGTCAGGGGGGCCCTACGAGCAGTACTTC. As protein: CASSQGSGGPYEQYF.

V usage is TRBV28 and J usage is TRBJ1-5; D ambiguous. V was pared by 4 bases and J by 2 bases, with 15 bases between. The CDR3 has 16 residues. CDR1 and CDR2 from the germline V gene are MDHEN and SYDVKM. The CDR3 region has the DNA TGTGCCAGCAGTTGGGAGAACCGGGGAGGCAATCAGCCCCAGCATTTT. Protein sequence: CASSWENRGGNQPQHF.

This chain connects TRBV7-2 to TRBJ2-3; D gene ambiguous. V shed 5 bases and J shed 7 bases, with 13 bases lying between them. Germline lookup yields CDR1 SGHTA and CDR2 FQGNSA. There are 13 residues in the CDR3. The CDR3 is CASSTKNSNTQYF. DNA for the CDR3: TGTGCCAGCAGCACCAAAAATAGCAATACGCAGTATTTT.

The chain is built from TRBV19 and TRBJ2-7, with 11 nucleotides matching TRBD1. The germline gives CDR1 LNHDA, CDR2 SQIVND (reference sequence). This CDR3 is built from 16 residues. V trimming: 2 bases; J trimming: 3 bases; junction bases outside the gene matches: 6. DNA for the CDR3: TGTGCCAGTAGTATACGGACCGGGACAGGGGGCTACGAGCAGTACTTC. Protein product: CASSIRTGTGGYEQYF.

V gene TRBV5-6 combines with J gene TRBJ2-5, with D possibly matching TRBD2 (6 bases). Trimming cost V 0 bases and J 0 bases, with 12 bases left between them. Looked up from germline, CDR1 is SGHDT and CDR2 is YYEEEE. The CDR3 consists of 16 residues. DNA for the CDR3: TGTGCCAGCAGCTTGGACCGACGGGGGAACCAAGAGACCCAGTACTTC. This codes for CASSLDRRGNQETQYF.

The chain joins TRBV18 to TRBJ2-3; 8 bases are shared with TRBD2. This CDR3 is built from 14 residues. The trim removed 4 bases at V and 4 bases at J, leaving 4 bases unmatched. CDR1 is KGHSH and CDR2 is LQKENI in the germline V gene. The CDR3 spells CASSRAGVADTQYF. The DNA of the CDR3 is TGTGCCAGCTCACGAGCGGGAGTAGCAGATACGCAGTATTTT.

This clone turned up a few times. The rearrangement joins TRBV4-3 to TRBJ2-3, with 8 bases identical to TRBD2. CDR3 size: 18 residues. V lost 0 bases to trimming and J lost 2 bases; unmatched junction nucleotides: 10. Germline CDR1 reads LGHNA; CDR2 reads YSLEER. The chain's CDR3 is CASSQELGLGGFTDTQYF. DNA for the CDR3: TGCGCCAGCAGCCAAGAATTGGGACTAGGCGGATTCACAGATACGCAGTATTTT.

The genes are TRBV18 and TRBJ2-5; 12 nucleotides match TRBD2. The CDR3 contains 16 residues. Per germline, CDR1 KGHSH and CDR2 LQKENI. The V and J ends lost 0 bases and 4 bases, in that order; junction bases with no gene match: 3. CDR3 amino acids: CASSPPPGLAGETQYF. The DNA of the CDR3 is TGTGCCAGCTCACCACCCCCGGGACTAGCGGGAGAGACCCAGTACTTC.

The CDR3 loop reads CAISEQGGSIGGYTF. The CDR3 DNA reads TGTGCCATCAGTGAACAGGGAGGTAGTATTGGGGGCTACACCTTC. The V gene is TRBV10-3, the J gene TRBJ1-2, with a possible D match to TRBD1 (6 bases). The V end lost 3 bases, the J end lost 8 bases, and 19 bases lay between the germline ends. The length of the CDR3 is 15 residues. Germline V gene data show CDR1 as ENHRY and CDR2 as SYGVKD.

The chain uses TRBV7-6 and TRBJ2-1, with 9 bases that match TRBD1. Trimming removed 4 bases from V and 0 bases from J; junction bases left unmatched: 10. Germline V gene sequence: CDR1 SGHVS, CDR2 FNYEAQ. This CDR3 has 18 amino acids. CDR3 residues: CASSSDRGSAGSYNEQFF. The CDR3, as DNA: TGTGCCAGCAGCTCGGACAGGGGCTCAGCAGGCTCCTACAATGAGCAGTTCTTC.

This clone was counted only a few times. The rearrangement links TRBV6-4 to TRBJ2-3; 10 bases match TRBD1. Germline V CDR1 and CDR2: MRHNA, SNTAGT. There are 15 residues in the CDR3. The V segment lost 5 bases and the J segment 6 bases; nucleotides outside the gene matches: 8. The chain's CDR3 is CASSRQGARTDTQYF. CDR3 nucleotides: TGTGCCAGCAGTCGACAGGGGGCGAGGACGGATACGCAGTATTTT.

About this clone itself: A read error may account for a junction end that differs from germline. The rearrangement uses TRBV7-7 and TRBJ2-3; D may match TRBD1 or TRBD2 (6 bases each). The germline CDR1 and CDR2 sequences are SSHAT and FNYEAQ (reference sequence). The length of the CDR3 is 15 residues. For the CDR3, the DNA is TGTGCTAGCAGCTTAGGAGGGGGGCCCACAGATACGCAGTATTTT. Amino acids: CASSLGGGPTDTQYF.

This chain's CDR3 is CASREDRDNEQFF. The CDR3 DNA is TGTGCCAGCAGGGAGGACAGGGACAATGAGCAGTTCTTC. V is TRBV6-1 and J is TRBJ2-1, with 8 positions matching TRBD1. The CDR3 has 13 residues. Per germline, CDR1 MNHNS and CDR2 SASEGT. Trimming cost V 6 bases and J 5 bases; bases outside gene matches: 3.

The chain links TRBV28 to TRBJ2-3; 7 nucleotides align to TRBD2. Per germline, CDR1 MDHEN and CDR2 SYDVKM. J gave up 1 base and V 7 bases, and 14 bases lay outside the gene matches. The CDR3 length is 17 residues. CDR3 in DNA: TGTGCCAGCACTTCCCTCGGGCGGGGAGGGGGCACAGATACGCAGTATTTT. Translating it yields CASTSLGRGGGTDTQYF.

The CDR3 DNA follows: TGTGCCAGCTCACCGTTGGGGACAGCCTACGAGCAGTACTTC. Amino acids: CASSPLGTAYEQYF. This chain links TRBV18 with TRBJ2-7; 7 bases line up with TRBD1. Germline CDR1 KGHSH, CDR2 LQKENI. There are 14 residues in the CDR3. V was clipped by 3 bases and J by 2 bases; unmatched bases: 4.

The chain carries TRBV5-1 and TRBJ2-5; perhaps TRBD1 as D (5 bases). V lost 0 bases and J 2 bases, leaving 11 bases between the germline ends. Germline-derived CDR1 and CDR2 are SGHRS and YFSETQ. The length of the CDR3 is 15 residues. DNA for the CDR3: TGCGCCAGCAGCTTGGTAGGGGATGTACAAGAGACCCAGTACTTC. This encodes CASSLVGDVQETQYF.

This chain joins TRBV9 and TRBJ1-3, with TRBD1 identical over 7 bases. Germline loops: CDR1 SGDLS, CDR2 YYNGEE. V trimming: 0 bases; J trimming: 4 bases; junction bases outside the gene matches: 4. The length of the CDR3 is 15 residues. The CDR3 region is CASSVATGEGNTIYF. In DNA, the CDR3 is TGTGCCAGCAGCGTAGCAACAGGGGAAGGAAACACCATATATTTT.

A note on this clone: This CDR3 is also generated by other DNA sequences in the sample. The CDR3 loop reads CASSTGQGSYEQYF. As DNA, the CDR3 is TGCGCCAGCAGCACGGGACAGGGGTCCTACGAGCAGTACTTC. The chain links TRBV5-1 to TRBJ2-7; the match to TRBD1 covers 10 bases. Per germline, CDR1 SGHRS and CDR2 YFSETQ. V dropped 4 bases and J dropped 1; count of bases not matched to a gene: 2. The CDR3 extends over 14 amino acids.

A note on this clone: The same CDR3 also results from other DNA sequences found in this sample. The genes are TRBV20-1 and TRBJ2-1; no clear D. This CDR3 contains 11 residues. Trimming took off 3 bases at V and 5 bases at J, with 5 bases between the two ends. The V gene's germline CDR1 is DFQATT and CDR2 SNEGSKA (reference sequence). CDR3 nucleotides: TGCAGTGCTAGTCCCGACAATGAGCAGTTCTTC. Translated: CSASPDNEQFF.

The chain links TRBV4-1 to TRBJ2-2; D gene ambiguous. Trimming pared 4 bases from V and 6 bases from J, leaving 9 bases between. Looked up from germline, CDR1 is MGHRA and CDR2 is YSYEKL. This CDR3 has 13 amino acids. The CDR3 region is CASSPHWPGELFF. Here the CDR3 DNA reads TGCGCCAGCAGCCCACATTGGCCCGGGGAGCTGTTTTTT.

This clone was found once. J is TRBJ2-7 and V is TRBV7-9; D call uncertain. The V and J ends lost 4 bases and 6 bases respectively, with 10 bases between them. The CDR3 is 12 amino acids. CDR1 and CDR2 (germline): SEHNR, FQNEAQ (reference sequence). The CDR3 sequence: CASSSANSEQYF. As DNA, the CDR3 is TGTGCCAGCAGCTCGGCTAACAGCGAGCAGTACTTC.

The CDR3 loop is CASSEDGGVWNEQFF. The CDR3 nucleotides are TGTGCCAGCAGTGAAGACGGCGGGGTTTGGAATGAGCAGTTCTTC. The chain uses TRBV2 and TRBJ2-1; the D gene is possibly TRBD2 (6 bases). The germline CDR1 and CDR2 sequences are SNHLY and FYNNEI. Trimming took 1 base from V and 7 from J, leaving 14 bases between them. CDR3 length: 15 amino acids.

In DNA form, the CDR3 reads TGTGCCAGTAGCAAAGACGGACAGGGGGCCGGCACTGAAGCTTTCTTT. Amino acids: CASSKDGQGAGTEAFF. J is TRBJ1-1 and V is TRBV19, with 11 positions matching TRBD1. The CDR3 length is 16 residues. Per germline, CDR1 LNHDA and CDR2 SQIVND (reference sequence). Losses at the gene ends were 6 bases for V and 4 bases for J; bases not matched to a gene: 10.

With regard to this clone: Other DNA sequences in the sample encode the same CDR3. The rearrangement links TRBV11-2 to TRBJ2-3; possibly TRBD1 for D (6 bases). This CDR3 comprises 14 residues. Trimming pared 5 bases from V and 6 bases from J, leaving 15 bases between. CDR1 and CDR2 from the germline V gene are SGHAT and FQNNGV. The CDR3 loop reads CASSPRQARDTQYF. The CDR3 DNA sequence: TGTGCCAGCAGCCCCCGACAGGCCCGGGATACGCAGTATTTT.

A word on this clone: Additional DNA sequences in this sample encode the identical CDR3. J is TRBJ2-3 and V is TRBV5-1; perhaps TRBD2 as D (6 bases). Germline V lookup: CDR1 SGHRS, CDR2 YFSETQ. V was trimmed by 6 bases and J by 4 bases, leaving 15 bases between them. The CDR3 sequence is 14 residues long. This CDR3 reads CASTPGGGADTQYF. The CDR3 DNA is TGCGCCAGCACCCCCGGCGGAGGGGCAGATACGCAGTATTTT. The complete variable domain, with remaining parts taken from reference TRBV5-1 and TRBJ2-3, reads KAGVTQTPRYLIKTRGQQVTLSCSPISGHRSVSWYQQTPGQGLQFLFEYFSETQRNKGNFPGRFSGRQFSNSRSEMNVSTLELGDSALYLCASTPGGGADTQYFGPGTRLTVL.

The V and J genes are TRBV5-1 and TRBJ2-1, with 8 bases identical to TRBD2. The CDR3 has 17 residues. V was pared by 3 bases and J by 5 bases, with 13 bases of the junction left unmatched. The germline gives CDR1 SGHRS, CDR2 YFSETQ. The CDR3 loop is CASSWGLLADKDNEQFF. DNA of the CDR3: TGCGCCAGCAGCTGGGGCCTACTAGCGGACAAAGACAATGAGCAGTTCTTC.

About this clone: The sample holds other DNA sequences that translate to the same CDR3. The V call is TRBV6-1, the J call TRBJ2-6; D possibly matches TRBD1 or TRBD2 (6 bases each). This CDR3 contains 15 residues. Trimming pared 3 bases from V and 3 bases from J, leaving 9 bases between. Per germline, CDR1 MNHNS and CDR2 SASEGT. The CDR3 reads CASSEGGFGANVLTF. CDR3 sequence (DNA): TGTGCCAGCAGTGAGGGGGGCTTTGGGGCCAACGTCCTGACTTTC.